Following are 19 T cell receptor beta chains from one sample sequenced in a study of OX40 agonist ivuxolimab in advanced cancers. Libraries were prepared by immunoSEQ multiplex PCR; TCRdb keeps only in-frame clonotypes and omits some of them. The sample comprises over 45,000 clones, 83% of which are singletons, and roughly 1.2% rests with the top ten. This sample comprised CD4+ or CD8+ T cells sorted from blood, obtained in a trial of the OX40 agonist ivuxolimab. These receptors were collected from an adult with an advanced solid tumor such as melanoma, head and neck, liver or kidney cancer.

The chain links TRBV7-9 to TRBJ1-1; D is unresolved. The CDR3 loop spans 14 amino acids. Germline-derived CDR1 and CDR2 are SEHNR and FQNEAQ (reference sequence). Trimming stripped 0 bases from V and 0 bases from J, with 5 bases between. The chain's CDR3 is CASSLADMNTEAFF. In DNA form, the CDR3 reads TGTGCCAGCAGCTTAGCAGACATGAACACTGAAGCTTTCTTT.

This clone occurred a few times. The gene calls are TRBV6-5 and TRBJ1-1; maybe TRBD1 (5 bases). CDR3 length: 14 residues. CDR1 MNHEY and CDR2 SVGAGI come from the germline V gene. Trimming left V 2 bases short and J 0 bases short, with 7 bases between. As DNA, the CDR3 is TGTGCCAGCAGTTACGGGACGTTGAACACTGAAGCTTTCTTT. Translated, it gives CASSYGTLNTEAFF.

The rearrangement uses TRBV9 and TRBJ2-2; the D is unclear. The CDR3 length is 13 residues. Between the trimmed V and J ends, which lost 2 bases and 8 bases, there was a span of 10 bases. From germline, CDR1 is SGDLS and CDR2 YYNGEE. The CDR3 DNA follows: TGTGCCAGCAGCGTGTACGAATTTGGGGAGCTGTTTTTT. Protein product: CASSVYEFGELFF.

V gene TRBV19 combines with J gene TRBJ1-2; D may be TRBD1 (5 bases). This CDR3 is 15 amino acids long. Trimming stripped 7 bases from V and 7 bases from J, with 22 bases between. From germline, CDR1 is LNHDA and CDR2 SQIVND (reference sequence). The CDR3 sequence: CASMGDSHQSFGYTF. CDR3 nucleotide sequence: TGTGCCAGTATGGGAGACAGTCATCAAAGTTTTGGCTACACCTTC.

The V and J genes are TRBV5-1 and TRBJ2-6; D perhaps matches TRBD2 (6 bases). CDR1 SGHRS and CDR2 YFSETQ come from the germline V gene. The CDR3 consists of 18 residues. V lost 0 bases to trimming and J lost 0 bases, with 13 bases between them. The CDR3 DNA follows: TGCGCCAGCAGCTTGGGTGCGGGGTCCAGCTCTGGGGCCAACGTCCTGACTTTC. Amino acid sequence: CASSLGAGSSSGANVLTF.

The chain links TRBV5-6 to TRBJ1-3; D is uncertain. Germline V gene data show CDR1 as SGHDT and CDR2 as YYEEEE. The V gene lost 3 bases and the J gene lost 3 bases, with 10 bases spanning the gap. The CDR3 loop spans 14 amino acids. CDR3 residues: CASSYLAGGNTIYF. As DNA, the CDR3 is TGTGCCAGCAGCTACCTAGCGGGTGGAAACACCATATATTTT.

The chain is built from TRBV30 and TRBJ1-3, with D possibly TRBD1 on 6 matching bases. Trimming removed 7 bases from V and 0 bases from J, with 13 bases in between. CDR3 size: 14 residues. Per the germline V gene, CDR1 is GTSNPN and CDR2 is SVGIG (reference sequence). The chain's CDR3 is CASPDRRSGNTIYF. The CDR3 DNA reads TGTGCCTCCCCCGACAGGCGCTCTGGAAACACCATATATTTT.

This chain connects TRBV7-2 to TRBJ1-2; 9 bases are shared with TRBD1. After removal of 3 bases from V and 8 bases from J, the junction contained 7 bases not matched to a gene. The germline CDR1 and CDR2 sequences are SGHTA and FQGNSA. This CDR3 has 14 amino acids. The CDR3 region has the DNA TGTGCCAGCAGCTTTGCGGGACAGGGTGGCGGCTACACCTTC. It encodes CASSFAGQGGGYTF.

The V call is TRBV6-5, the J call TRBJ2-7, with 7 bases aligning to TRBD1. Germline CDR1 is MNHEY and CDR2 is SVGAGI. The CDR3 loop spans 14 amino acids. V trimming: 5 bases; J trimming: 3 bases; junction bases outside the gene matches: 7. CDR3 coding DNA: TGTGCCAGCAGTACCGGGACAGTCGTCTACGAGCAGTACTTC. As protein: CASSTGTVVYEQYF.

The rearrangement joins TRBV4-2 to TRBJ2-2; the D gene is possibly TRBD1 (5 bases). Trimming cost V 4 bases and J 6 bases, with 9 bases left between them. This CDR3 is 13 amino acids long. CDR1 LGHNA and CDR2 YNFKEQ come from the germline V gene. The CDR3 DNA is TGTGCCAGCAGCCCTCAGGGTCCCGGGGAGCTGTTTTTT. Protein sequence: CASSPQGPGELFF.

V gene TRBV19 combines with J gene TRBJ2-7, with TRBD1 matching 9 bases. The CDR3 has 18 amino acids. CDR1 LNHDA and CDR2 SQIVND come from the germline V gene (reference sequence). V gave up 5 bases and J gave up 4 bases; unmatched junction bases: 18. The CDR3: CASSAGTGHLGLWYEQYF. The DNA of the CDR3 is TGTGCCAGTAGTGCCGGGACAGGGCACCTCGGACTTTGGTACGAGCAGTACTTC.

The chain recombines TRBV7-9 with TRBJ1-5; maybe TRBD1 (5 bases). Trimming removed 4 bases from V and 6 bases from J, with 16 bases in between. This CDR3 is built from 15 residues. Germline CDR1 is SEHNR and CDR2 is FQNEAQ (reference sequence). CDR3: CASSSSLGGFQPQHF. CDR3 DNA: TGTGCCAGCAGCTCCTCCCTCGGGGGATTTCAGCCCCAGCATTTT.

This sequence joins TRBV7-2 and TRBJ1-6; tentative D call: TRBD1 (5 bases). CDR3 length: 14 amino acids. Trimming removed 5 bases at V and 10 bases at J, with 15 bases between. The germline CDR1 and CDR2 sequences are SGHTA and FQGNSA. The CDR3 spells CASSLPRGGSPLHF. In DNA, the CDR3 is TGTGCCAGCAGCCTCCCGAGGGGCGGATCACCCCTCCACTTT.

The chain combines TRBV9 with TRBJ1-2; the D is unclear. The germline gives CDR1 SGDLS, CDR2 YYNGEE. This CDR3 contains 13 residues. The V and J ends lost 0 bases and 8 bases respectively, with 11 bases between them. The CDR3 protein is CASSVVEGGGYTF. Here the CDR3 DNA reads TGTGCCAGCAGCGTAGTGGAGGGCGGCGGCTACACCTTC.

The rearrangement joins TRBV9 to TRBJ2-2; 8 nucleotides agree with TRBD1. Germline V gene lookup returns CDR1 SGDLS and CDR2 YYNGEE. V dropped 0 bases and J dropped 0; count of bases not matched to a gene: 7. The CDR3 is 18 residues long. Here the CDR3 reads CASSVAGRGHSNTGELFF. The CDR3 nucleotides are TGTGCCAGCAGCGTAGCCGGCAGGGGGCACTCGAACACCGGGGAGCTGTTTTTT.

This rearrangement joins TRBV27 to TRBJ1-1; tentative D call: TRBD1 (5 bases). The V end was cut by 3 bases, the J end by 6 bases, with 11 bases between. This CDR3 region has 13 residues. Per the germline V gene, CDR1 is MNHEY and CDR2 is SMNVEV (reference sequence). In DNA, the CDR3 is TGTGCCAGCAGTTTGTGGGGGAAGGCTGAAGCTTTCTTT. It encodes CASSLWGKAEAFF.

The chain has TRBV15 and TRBJ1-2, with a possible D match to TRBD1 (5 bases). The V gene's germline CDR1 is LNHNV and CDR2 YYDKDF (reference sequence). The V end was cut by 1 base, the J end by 3 bases, with 12 bases between. This CDR3 contains 15 residues. The CDR3 protein is CATSRALGGDYGYTF. CDR3 DNA: TGTGCCACCAGCAGAGCTCTCGGGGGGGACTATGGCTACACCTTC.

The chain has TRBV19 and TRBJ1-1; 9 positions match TRBD1. The germline gives CDR1 LNHDA, CDR2 SQIVND (reference sequence). V trimming: 5 bases; J trimming: 4 bases; junction bases outside the gene matches: 5. This CDR3 has 14 amino acids. The CDR3 spells CASSADRGGTEAFF. DNA for the CDR3: TGTGCCAGTAGTGCGGACAGGGGAGGCACTGAAGCTTTCTTT.

The chain carries TRBV27 and TRBJ2-3; TRBD1 agrees at 7 bases. The CDR3 covers 16 residues. With 5 bases clipped from V and 0 bases from J, the junction kept 8 bases outside the gene matches. Germline assignment: CDR1 MNHEY and CDR2 SMNVEV (reference sequence). The CDR3 here is CASSREGGRSTDTQYF. CDR3 coding DNA: TGTGCCAGCAGTCGAGAAGGGGGCAGAAGCACAGATACGCAGTATTTT.